The 21 T cell receptor beta chains below come from one sample, sequenced in a study of Graves' ophthalmopathy and Graves' hyperthyroidism (dated by TCRdb to 2017 to 2018). The sequencer was an Illumina HiSeq 2000. TCR beta CDR3 regions were amplified from RNA transcripts for repertoire sequencing. The first round of RT-PCR was done with HTBI primers and the Qiagen OneStep RT-PCR kit, and was followed by a second round of multiplex PCR, then size selection and purification. TCRdb reran the public reads through fastp at Q25 and MiXCR, keeping productive beta chains. Each CDR3 protein appears once, grouped with its most common genes and DNA. This sample holds around 1.1 million distinct CDR3 sequences; roughly 35% were observed only once. The ten largest clonotypes hold 8.5% to 14% of the sample. The sequencing sample was made of peripheral blood or thyroid tissue (not recorded which). Receptors were obtained from an adult man with Graves' hyperthyroidism.

This clonotype was recorded many times. The rearrangement joins TRBV7-2 to TRBJ1-6, with D tentatively TRBD1 (6 bases). V lost 2 bases and J lost 7, with 12 bases in between. This CDR3 region has 15 residues. CDR1 and CDR2 (germline): SGHTA, FQGNSA. The CDR3 region is CASSLLMGANSPLHF. As DNA, the CDR3 is TGTGCCAGCAGCTTATTGATGGGGGCGAATTCACCCCTCCACTTT.

The rearrangement uses TRBV12-3 or TRBV12-4 and TRBJ2-7, with 9 bases aligning to TRBD2. The junction had 6 bases not matched to a gene; V was cut back by 3 bases and J by 0 bases. The CDR3 consists of 16 residues. CDR3 amino acids: CASSFSAGGGSYEQYF. The CDR3, as DNA: TGTGCCAGCAGTTTTTCGGCGGGAGGGGGCTCCTACGAGCAGTACTTC.

The chain carries TRBV10-3 and TRBJ2-1; TRBD1 aligns across 12 bases. The J segment lost 9 bases and the V segment lost 7 bases, leaving 4 bases of the junction unmatched. The germline CDR1 and CDR2 sequences are ENHRY and SYGVKD. This CDR3 spans 13 amino acids. The CDR3 region has the DNA TGTGCCATCACGGGACAGGGGGCTGGTGAGCAGTTCTTC. Translated: CAITGQGAGEQFF.

This clonotype was seen repeatedly, ten times or more. This rearrangement joins TRBV5-5 to TRBJ1-2, with a weak D call TRBD1 (5 bases). Deletions cut 1 base from V and 5 bases from J, with 12 bases between. The V gene's germline CDR1 is SGHKS and CDR2 YYEKEE (reference sequence). This CDR3 is built from 14 residues. The CDR3 DNA is TGTGCCAGCAGCTTGTACGGGGAGGGGTATGGCTACACCTTC. This gives the protein CASSLYGEGYGYTF.

This clonotype has just a few counts. The V and J genes are TRBV15 and TRBJ1-1; D is undetermined. CDR1 LNHNV and CDR2 YYDKDF come from the germline V gene (reference sequence). V was pared by 1 base and J by 0 bases, with 9 bases between. This CDR3 has 15 residues. The CDR3 DNA follows: TGTGCCACCAGCAGAGTCGCTGGGGTGAACACTGAAGCTTTCTTT. This codes for CATSRVAGVNTEAFF.

At least ten counts were recorded for this clonotype. In DNA form, the CDR3 reads TGCAGTGCTAGTCCTCCCTCAGGGAGCTCCTACGAGCAGTACTTC. Translation gives CSASPPSGSSYEQYF. The rearrangement joins TRBV20-1 to TRBJ2-7, with D perhaps assigned TRBD1 or TRBD2 (5 bases each). Trimming shortened V by 3 bases and J by 0 bases, and 15 bases separated the two germline ends. The germline V gene has CDR1 DFQATT and CDR2 SNEGSKA (reference sequence). The CDR3 runs 15 residues.

This clonotype was counted ten times or more. This chain connects TRBV7-2 to TRBJ1-2, with TRBD1 matching over 9 bases. CDR3 length: 15 amino acids. V dropped 5 bases and J dropped 4; count of bases not matched to a gene: 8. CDR1 is SGHTA, CDR2 FQGNSA, per germline. CDR3 nucleotides: TGTGCCAGCAGCCCGCAGGGACAGGGTGGCTATGGCTACACCTTC. Its protein is CASSPQGQGGYGYTF.

This clonotype has ten or more counts. The CDR3 DNA sequence: TGTGCCATCAGAGGGTCAGACAGGGGACAGGAGACCCAGTACTTC. Translated, it gives CAIRGSDRGQETQYF. The chain employs TRBV10-3 and TRBJ2-5; the match to TRBD1 covers 8 bases. With V trimmed by 6 bases and J by 5 bases, 11 bases remained unmatched. The V gene's germline CDR1 is ENHRY and CDR2 SYGVKD. The CDR3 totals 15 residues.

In this sample, this clonotype turned up many times. The rearrangement links TRBV19 to TRBJ1-1; weak D call: TRBD1 (6 bases). The ends were cut back, 9 bases at V and 5 bases at J, with 19 bases in the middle. This CDR3 is built from 14 residues. CDR1 is LNHDA and CDR2 is SQIVND in the germline V gene (reference sequence). The DNA of the CDR3 is TGTGCCAGCAGCGTAGGGCAGGGGAATACTGAAGCTTTCTTT. This codes for CASSVGQGNTEAFF.

This chain links TRBV28 with TRBJ2-6; tentative D call: TRBD1 (6 bases). This CDR3 contains 17 residues. The germline V gene has CDR1 MDHEN and CDR2 SYDVKM. The V end lost 6 bases, the J end lost 1 base, and 16 bases lay between the germline ends. CDR3 coding DNA: TGTGCCAGCAGACACGGACAGATCCTATCTGGGGCCAACGTCCTGACTTTC. It specifies CASRHGQILSGANVLTF.

Comments on this clonotype: This clone may be a read error of a much larger clone one base away. This chain joins TRBV5-8 and TRBJ1-1; D unresolved. V gave up 2 bases and J gave up 3 bases, with 14 bases separating them. CDR1 SGHTS and CDR2 YDEGEE come from the germline V gene. This CDR3 is built from 15 residues. In nucleotides, the CDR3 is TGTGCCAGCAGCTTAGTCCGCCACATGGACACTGAAGCTTTCTTT. Translating it yields CASSLVRHMDTEAFF.

This clonotype came up a few times. V and J are TRBV7-8 and TRBJ2-2; D is unclear. The V end was cut by 5 bases, the J end by 5 bases, with 18 bases between. Germline CDR1 reads SGHVS; CDR2 reads FQNEAQ. The CDR3 is 16 amino acids. The CDR3 spells CASSPQRRALTGELFF. The CDR3 region has the DNA TGTGCCAGCAGCCCTCAGCGAAGGGCCTTGACCGGGGAGCTGTTTTTT.

This clonotype was observed a few times. This chain's CDR3 is CASSRSTPLADYEQYF. In DNA form, the CDR3 reads TGTGCCAGCAGCCGATCCACCCCCTTAGCAGATTACGAGCAGTACTTC. The chain joins TRBV3-1 to TRBJ2-7; D is unclear. The ends were cut back, 4 bases at V and 4 bases at J, with 20 bases in the middle. There are 16 residues in the CDR3. In germline, CDR1 is LGHDT, CDR2 YNNKEL (reference sequence).

This clonotype came up many times. The chain combines TRBV7-9 with TRBJ1-2, with D possibly being TRBD1 (5 bases). The CDR3 extends over 16 amino acids. The V gene lost 2 bases and the J gene lost 2 bases, with 15 bases spanning the gap. CDR1 and CDR2 from the germline V gene are SEHNR and FQNEAQ (reference sequence). The DNA for the CDR3 is TGTGCCAGCAGCTTACCAACAAGTTGGGGGAACTATGGCTACACCTTC. It translates to CASSLPTSWGNYGYTF.

This clonotype was detected ten times or more. This chain connects TRBV2 to TRBJ1-6; D gene uncertain. Germline V gene lookup returns CDR1 SNHLY and CDR2 FYNNEI. Trimming cost V 7 bases and J 6 bases, with 16 bases left between them. The CDR3 extends over 15 amino acids. CDR3 sequence reads: CASTDQLRGNSPLHF. The CDR3 DNA reads TGTGCCAGCACTGACCAACTCCGGGGTAATTCACCCCTCCACTTT. The variable domain in full, with the rest retrieved from reference TRBV2 and TRBJ1-6, is EPEVTQTPSHQVTQMGQEVILRCVPISNHLYFYWYRQILGQKVEFLVSFYNNEISEKSEIFDDQFSVERPDGSNFTLKIRSTKLEDSAMYFCASTDQLRGNSPLHFGNGTRLTVT.

The V gene is TRBV6-5, the J gene TRBJ1-5, with D perhaps matching TRBD1 (5 bases). Germline V CDR1 and CDR2: MNHEY, SVGAGI. Trimming took off 0 bases at V and 6 bases at J, with 12 bases between the two ends. CDR3 size: 15 residues. The CDR3 sequence: CASSYSSRQGQPQHF. The CDR3 DNA reads TGTGCCAGCAGTTACTCATCCAGGCAGGGTCAGCCCCAGCATTTT.

This clonotype was observed a handful of times. V and J are TRBV4-1 and TRBJ1-5, with D tentatively TRBD1 (6 bases). The CDR3 runs to 16 residues. Deletions cut 1 base from V and 2 bases from J, with 12 bases between. Germline V gene sequence: CDR1 MGHRA, CDR2 YSYEKL. CDR3 amino acids: CASSQGGTFGNQPQHF. The DNA for the CDR3 is TGCGCCAGCAGCCAAGGGGGGACATTCGGCAATCAGCCCCAGCATTTT.

Here the CDR3 reads CASSALQGPWINSPLHF. CDR3 sequence (DNA): TGTGCCAGCAGCGCCCTACAGGGGCCGTGGATAAATTCACCCCTCCACTTT. This sequence joins TRBV25-1 and TRBJ1-6, with 7 bases that match TRBD1. Germline CDR1 is MGHDK and CDR2 is SYGVNS. The CDR3 spans 17 residues. The V and J ends lost 6 bases and 7 bases, in that order; junction bases with no gene match: 15.

This clonotype was counted ten times or more. V and J are TRBV6-5 and TRBJ1-2; weak D call: TRBD1 (5 bases). Trimming shortened V by 6 bases and J by 6 bases, and 17 bases separated the two germline ends. The CDR3 loop spans 14 amino acids. Per germline, CDR1 MNHEY and CDR2 SVGAGI. In DNA form, the CDR3 reads TGTGCCAGCAGACCCCGCCTGACAGCGGATGGCTACACCTTC. It is translated as CASRPRLTADGYTF.

At least ten counts were recorded for this clonotype. V is TRBV5-5 and J is TRBJ1-5, with 9 bases aligning to TRBD1. The CDR3 length is 17 residues. The germline V gene encodes CDR1 SGHKS and CDR2 YYEKEE (reference sequence). Germline trimming cut 4 bases from V and 4 bases from J; bases unmatched to any gene: 12. CDR3 protein: CASSLTTGGYRNQPQHF. CDR3 DNA sequence: TGTGCCAGCAGCCTAACGACAGGGGGATATCGAAATCAGCCCCAGCATTTT.

A single count supports this clonotype. Given a much more abundant clone one base away, this may be a read error. The chain uses TRBV7-2 and TRBJ1-5; a possible D gene is TRBD1 (6 bases). CDR3 length equals 15 residues. Deletions cut 1 base from V and 10 bases from J, with 17 bases between. The germline V gene has CDR1 SGHTA and CDR2 FQGNSA. The CDR3 spells CASSLVGGGGHPQHF. CDR3 nucleotides: TGTGCCAGCAGCTTAGTGGGAGGGGGGGGTCACCCCCAGCATTTT.